This T cell receptor (beta chain) was recovered during a study of shared clonotypes between healthy human individuals. This table comes from immunoSEQ multiplex PCR, and its TCRdb copy is limited to in-frame clones, with some not included. The sample holds 2 million to 2.5 million clones; about 94% are singletons and the top ten take around 1.1%. Germline CDR1 and CDR2: LNHNV and YYDKDF (reference sequence). The J segment lost 7 bases and the V segment lost 9 bases, leaving 9 bases of the junction unmatched. This CDR3 is 13 amino acids long. The study, taken as a whole, reports: Among non-shared clonotypes, generation probabilities were lower than among those shared by all four donors. The naive CD4 repertoires of a handful of donors were compared, and around 4.9% of clonotypes were shared. Researchers found naive subsets generally carried larger estimated richness than memory subsets.

Positively selected for CCR7, the CD45RO-negative cells used as naive CD8 cells excluded terminally differentiated effector memory CD45RA+ cells. The donors were adults (healthy and HIV-negative) with no recent acute infections or vaccinations. Comments on this clone: No antigen is known for it.

The receptor's source is a man aged 18 to 29 in good health. The sample was naive CD8+ T cells sorted from blood. This chain connects TRBV15 to TRBJ2-7, with 10 nucleotides matching TRBD1. The DNA for the CDR3 is TGTGCCACGACGTTGGACAGGGGGTGGGAGCAGTACTTC. It encodes CATTLDRGWEQYF. The variable domain in full, with the rest retrieved from reference TRBV15 and TRBJ2-7, is DAMVIQNPRYQVTQFGKPVTLSCSQTLNHNVMYWYQQKSSQAPKLLFHYYDKDFNNEADTPDNFQSRRPNTSFCFLDIRSPGLGDTAMYLCATTLDRGWEQYFGPGTRLTVT.